These T cell receptor beta chains were read from a single sample in a study of beta chain features in type 1 diabetes. The table came from immunoSEQ multiplex PCR; TCRdb's copy has only in-frame clones and leaves some out. The sample includes under 850,000 clones, around 15% seen only once; the top ten take less than 0.025%. The material sequenced was naive CD4+ T cells from blood. The receptors stem from a man between 18 and 29 years old with type 1 diabetes. CDR3s leave out the opening cysteine and the closing phenylalanine or tryptophan. Clone size is given for some rows only: seen once, a few or many times, or a class if the clone is expanded.

j_call cdr3_length clone_size v_call cdr3_aa
TRBJ1-5 14 . TRBV6-1 ASSVRGEYSNQPQH
TRBJ1-2 11 few TRBV14 ASSQVARVGYT
TRBJ2-7 14 . TRBV4-1 ASSQAGRGPIYEQY
TRBJ1-5 13 few TRBV19 ASREQGPSNQPQH
TRBJ1-2 10 . TRBV29-1 SVEVSIDGYT
TRBJ1-5 13 few TRBV7-9 ASSLAAADNQPQH
TRBJ2-7 13 few TRBV27 ASSKGQEALGEQY
TRBJ2-7 9 . TRBV6-5 ASSRDYREF
TRBJ2-1 11 few TRBV28 ASSLDWSNEQF
TRBJ1-2 12 . TRBV2 ASNAKDRYYGYT
TRBJ1-2 11 few TRBV11-2 ASSLDGLRSYT
TRBJ2-5 12 once TRBV5-1 ASSQTGKQETQY
TRBJ1-5 12 few TRBV30 AWSLYRAPGPQH
TRBJ2-5 13 few TRBV6-5 ASSYSHGSGETQY
TRBJ1-1 11 few TRBV2 ASRRTGNTEAF
TRBJ1-4 11 . TRBV2 ASSAGEYEKLF
TRBJ2-7 9 few TRBV20-1 SARKNYEQY
TRBJ1-1 10 . TRBV10-3 ATWTENTEAF
TRBJ1-5 11 . TRBV2 ASKDRLHQPQH
TRBJ1-1 10 once TRBV6-1 ASSEIGGAAF
TRBJ1-5 11 few TRBV14 ASSQGDGRSQH
TRBJ2-5 11 few TRBV6-5 ASSFRPPETQY
TRBJ2-7 11 . TRBV10-3 AIQETDLYEQY
TRBJ1-5 11 few TRBV7-9 ASSPTANQPQH
TRBJ1-6 14 . TRBV18 ASSPGAARNNSPLH
TRBJ2-5 12 . TRBV7-2 ASILSTGGETQY
TRBJ1-5 12 . TRBV30 AWSGRTVDQPQH
TRBJ2-4 11 few TRBV30 AWRRQGKNIQY
TRBJ1-4 12 . TRBV30 AWSSRQIVEKLF
TRBJ1-2 10 few TRBV29-1 SVGHLNYGYT
TRBJ2-4 10 . TRBV30 AWSVGWGDQY
TRBJ1-5 16 . TRBV4-1 ASSQETHTGTLNQPQH
TRBJ1-2 10 few TRBV29-1 SVEVTGYGYT
TRBJ1-2 11 . TRBV5-4 ASSFGEHYGYT
TRBJ1-6 14 . TRBV6-5 ASSLPPGVYNSPLH
TRBJ2-1 14 . TRBV2 ASSAQGAILGNEQF
TRBJ1-2 9 few TRBV2 ASNWASAST
TRBJ1-2 15 few TRBV30 AWSGLMGPVANYGYT
TRBJ1-1 12 . TRBV7-9 ASSLAGENTEAF
TRBJ2-5 10 few TRBV30 AWSVSRETQY
TRBJ1-4 12 . TRBV13 ASSVQGPNEKLF
TRBJ2-3 9 few TRBV10-3 ASGGTDTQY
TRBJ2-7 12 few TRBV28 ASSLRGSTYEQY
TRBJ2-3 13 . TRBV6-1 ASSEAYSSTDTQY
TRBJ2-3 9 few TRBV30 AWSTADTQY
TRBJ1-2 11 few TRBV18 ASSAGTDYGYT